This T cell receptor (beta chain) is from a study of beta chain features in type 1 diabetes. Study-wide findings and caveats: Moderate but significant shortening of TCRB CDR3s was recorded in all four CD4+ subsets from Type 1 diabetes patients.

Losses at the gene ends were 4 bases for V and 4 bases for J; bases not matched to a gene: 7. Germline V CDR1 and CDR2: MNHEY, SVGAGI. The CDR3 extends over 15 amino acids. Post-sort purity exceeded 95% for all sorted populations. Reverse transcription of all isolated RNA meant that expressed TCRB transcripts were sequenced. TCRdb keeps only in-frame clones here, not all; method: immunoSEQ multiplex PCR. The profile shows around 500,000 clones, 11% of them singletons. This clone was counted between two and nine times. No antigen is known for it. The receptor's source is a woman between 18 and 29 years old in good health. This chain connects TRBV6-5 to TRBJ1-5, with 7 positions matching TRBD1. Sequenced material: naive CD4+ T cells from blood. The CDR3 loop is CASSSTGLGNQPQHF. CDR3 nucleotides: TGTGCCAGCAGTTCGACAGGGTTAGGGAATCAGCCCCAGCATTTT.